These 2 T cell receptor beta chains came from one sample sequenced in a study of blood T cell repertoires in COVID-19. Clones were sequenced by immunoSEQ multiplex PCR, and TCRdb holds only the in-frame ones, with some missing. This sample carries 150,000 to 200,000 clones, under 85% of them seen once, and the ten largest clones take 9.8%. Sequenced: peripheral blood. The receptors were sampled from a woman of 80 years or more with acute or convalescent COVID-19.

The CDR3 sequence: CASNIAGQEYGYTF. CDR3 DNA: TGTGCCAGTAACATCGCTGGACAGGAGTATGGCTACACCTTC. The chain uses TRBV6-6 and TRBJ1-2, with 7 bases that match TRBD1. CDR1 and CDR2 (germline): MNHNY, SVGAGI (reference sequence). The CDR3 spans 14 residues. The V gene end was trimmed by 9 bases and the J gene end by 5 bases; junction bases not matched to a gene: 12.

The gene calls are TRBV4-3 and TRBJ1-3, with no clear D. CDR3 size: 14 residues. Germline CDR1 is LGHNA and CDR2 is YSLEER. V lost 0 bases and J 3 bases, leaving 6 bases between the germline ends. CDR3 in DNA: TGCGCCAGCAGCCAAGATTTTAGTGGAAACACCATATATTTT. Protein sequence: CASSQDFSGNTIYF.